This T cell receptor beta chain was sequenced during a study of blood T cells in healthy people across ages. The sample holds a few counts of this clonotype. Its antigen remains unidentified. General study findings and limits: It was not possible, with unsorted PBMCs, to conclusively compare naive and antigen-experienced cells.

Germline CDR1 DFQATT, CDR2 SNEGSKA (reference sequence). CDR3 length equals 17 residues. V was trimmed by 0 bases and J by 2 bases, leaving 20 bases between them. Sample-barcoded 5' priming and a J-beta primer mix drove a second PCR of 7 to 11 cycles. The authors tagged each cDNA molecule using a template-switch adaptor with 12 random nucleotides. TCRdb independently ran MiXCR on the 5' RACE reads; one entry per CDR3 protein. The data hold roughly 680,000 distinct CDR3 sequences, with around 45% observed a single time. Sequencing input: blood. The chain employs TRBV20-1 and TRBJ2-7; D is perhaps TRBD1 (6 bases). This clonotype originated in an older woman in good health. CDR3 bases: TGCAGTGCTAGAGATCTAGTCTCGACAGGCAGAACCTACGAGCAGTACTTC. Translation gives CSARDLVSTGRTYEQYF.